The 13 T cell receptor beta chains presented below share a single source sample, sequenced in a study of kidney transplant recipient with SARS-CoV-2 infection. TCRdb fed the reads into MiXCR, producing one record per CDR3 protein. The repertoire holds roughly 250,000 distinct CDR3 sequences, with roughly 26% as singletons. The specimen comprised a blood sample, sampled at baseline and on day 111 from a kidney transplant recipient. The receptors were gathered from a young adult male patient who had COVID-19 and was a kidney transplant recipient. Some T cells may be provided by the graft donor.

This clonotype was detected many times. The rearrangement links TRBV9 to TRBJ1-1; TRBD1 matches at 7 bases. V dropped 0 bases and J dropped 1; count of bases not matched to a gene: 3. The germline V gene has CDR1 SGDLS and CDR2 YYNGEE. The CDR3 contains 15 residues. The CDR3 DNA reads TGTGCCAGCAGCGTAGGAGGGGGCTGGAACACTGAAGCTTTCTTT. Its translation is CASSVGGGWNTEAFF.

At least ten counts were recorded for this clonotype. The junction departs from the called germline gene at one end, perhaps through a read error. V gene TRBV3-1 combines with J gene TRBJ1-2; the D is unclear. This CDR3 has 17 residues. Germline V gives CDR1 LGHDT, CDR2 YNNKEL (reference sequence). The CDR3 is CASSAKPTLRKTYGYTF. For the CDR3, the DNA is TGTGCCAGCAGCGCGAAGCCCACCCTTCGAAAGACCTATGGTTACACCTTC.

With regard to this clonotype: This sequence may be a read error, since a much larger clone differs from it by one base. The chain joins TRBV3-1 to TRBJ2-7; no definite D call. The CDR3 has 12 residues. Germline CDR1 LGHDT, CDR2 YNNKEL (reference sequence). The CDR3 DNA sequence: TGTGCCAGCAGCCAAGAAAGGTACGAGCAGTGCTTC. Its protein product is CASSQERYEQCF.

This clonotype was seen many times. This sequence joins TRBV3-1 and TRBJ2-2; the D is unclear. Germline loops: CDR1 LGHDT, CDR2 YNNKEL (reference sequence). V was pared by 5 bases and J by 5 bases, with 24 bases between. The CDR3 has 18 amino acids. The CDR3 coding sequence is TGTGCCAGCAGCATCGTTTTTCCCATTTCAGGCTTGACCGGGGAGCTGTTTTTT. Amino acids: CASSIVFPISGLTGELFF.

This clonotype was observed many times. The chain combines TRBV15 with TRBJ2-2, with D unresolved. Germline V gene sequence: CDR1 LNHNV, CDR2 YYDKDF (reference sequence). Trimming stripped 2 bases from V and 6 bases from J, with 10 bases between. The CDR3 has 14 residues. CDR3 nucleotide sequence: TGTGCCACCAGCAGACCCGCAAGTTCCGGGGAGCTGTTTTTT. As protein: CATSRPASSGELFF.

This clonotype was found many times. The rearrangement uses TRBV5-6 and TRBJ2-7; 11 positions agree with TRBD1. CDR3 length: 16 residues. Germline loops: CDR1 SGHDT, CDR2 YYEEEE. With V trimmed by 4 bases and J by 0 bases, 6 bases remained unmatched. The CDR3 is CASSVRDRGASYEQYF. The CDR3 DNA sequence: TGTGCCAGCAGCGTCCGGGACAGGGGGGCCTCCTACGAGCAGTACTTC.

This clonotype has ten or more counts. The rearrangement links TRBV7-3 to TRBJ2-2; 10 bases align to TRBD1. V dropped 1 base and J dropped 7; count of bases not matched to a gene: 6. From germline, CDR1 is SGHTA and CDR2 FQGTGA. The CDR3 runs 16 residues. The CDR3 sequence is CASSLRDRGKGGELFF. The CDR3, as DNA: TGTGCCAGCAGCTTAAGGGACAGGGGAAAAGGCGGGGAGCTGTTTTTT.

This clonotype was picked up a small number of times. The chain is built from TRBV28 and TRBJ2-1; tentatively, D is TRBD2 (6 bases). This CDR3 is 14 amino acids long. V was pared by 7 bases and J by 6 bases, with 16 bases between. Germline lookup yields CDR1 MDHEN and CDR2 SYDVKM. The CDR3 DNA follows: TGTGCCAGCACCAAGGAGGGCCGGGGCAATGAGCAGTTCTTC. Protein: CASTKEGRGNEQFF.

This clonotype has ten or more counts. The chain couples TRBV6-6 to TRBJ2-1; 12 bases fit TRBD2. There are 18 residues in the CDR3. With 0 bases clipped from V and 7 bases from J, the junction kept 10 bases outside the gene matches. Germline CDR1 and CDR2: MNHNY and SVGAGI (reference sequence). The CDR3 sequence is CASSYSMGLAGLGNEQFF. Written as DNA, the CDR3 is TGTGCCAGCAGTTACTCGATGGGACTAGCGGGCCTGGGTAATGAGCAGTTCTTC.

V and J are TRBV20-1 and TRBJ1-1; the D gene is possibly TRBD1 (5 bases). The CDR3 totals 14 residues. Germline lookup yields CDR1 DFQATT and CDR2 SNEGSKA (reference sequence). V gave up 2 bases and J gave up 4 bases, with 14 bases separating them. The DNA for the CDR3 is TGCAGTGCTAGACAGGGAACGGTATCCACTGAAGCTTTCTTT. Amino acid sequence: CSARQGTVSTEAFF.

Comment on this clonotype: This may be a read error: a much more frequent sequence differs by one nucleotide. The gene calls are TRBV19 and TRBJ2-1, with TRBD2 matching over 9 bases. The V gene's germline CDR1 is LNHDA and CDR2 SQIVND (reference sequence). The CDR3 runs 17 residues. After removal of 8 bases from V and 6 bases from J, the junction contained 17 bases not matched to a gene. CDR3 nucleotide sequence: TGTGCCAGTGGTACCCCCCTCCGCGGGAGGGAGCGCAATGAGCAGTTCTTC. Its protein is CASGTPLRGRERNEQFF.

This clonotype came up many times. J is TRBJ1-5 and V is TRBV6-5, with D possibly TRBD1 on 5 matching bases. This CDR3 contains 13 residues. CDR1 and CDR2 from the germline V gene are MNHEY and SVGAGI. Trimming removed 6 bases at V and 4 bases at J, with 10 bases between. The CDR3 region is CASRTAMNQPQHF. The CDR3 DNA reads TGTGCCAGCAGGACAGCCATGAATCAGCCCCAGCATTTT.

This clonotype has a single count. A much more abundant neighbour one base away suggests this may be a read error. V is TRBV7-7 and J is TRBJ1-2; D unresolved. This CDR3 contains 17 residues. With 5 bases removed from V and 4 bases from J, the gap between germline ends came to 23 bases. Germline CDR1 SSHAT, CDR2 FNYEAQ (reference sequence). The CDR3 DNA follows: TGTGCCAGCAGCAATGTTCGTAAGTGCCGAAAGACCTATGGCTACACCTTC. Translated: CASSNVRKCRKTYGYTF. Looking up the rest from reference TRBV7-7 and TRBJ1-2 gives the full variable domain: GAGVSQSPRYKVTKRGQDVTLRCDPISSHATLYWYQQALGQGPEFLTYFNYEAQPDKSGLPSDRFSAERPEGSISTLTIQRTEQRDSAMYRCASSNVRKCRKTYGYTFGSGTRLTVV.